This T cell receptor beta chain was recovered during a study of cytomegalovirus exposure and HLA in healthy donors. The PCR was carried out with 60 Vbeta primers and 13 Jbeta primers. Generated by immunoSEQ multiplex PCR, the TCRdb table keeps only in-frame clones and is missing some. The sample carries roughly 160,000 clones, over 80% recorded once. This clone has only a few counts. The sequenced material came from PBMCs. This TCR came from a boy between 2 and 10 years old in good health and CMV-seronegative.

The DNA of the CDR3 is TGTGCCAGTTTGCGGGGGGGCACAGATACGCAGTATTTT. Amino acid sequence: CASLRGGTDTQYF. V and J are TRBV7-9 and TRBJ2-3; TRBD2 aligns across 8 bases. The CDR3 is made up of 13 amino acids. In germline, CDR1 is SEHNR, CDR2 FQNEAQ (reference sequence). Trimming removed 9 bases from V and 1 base from J; junction bases left unmatched: 3.